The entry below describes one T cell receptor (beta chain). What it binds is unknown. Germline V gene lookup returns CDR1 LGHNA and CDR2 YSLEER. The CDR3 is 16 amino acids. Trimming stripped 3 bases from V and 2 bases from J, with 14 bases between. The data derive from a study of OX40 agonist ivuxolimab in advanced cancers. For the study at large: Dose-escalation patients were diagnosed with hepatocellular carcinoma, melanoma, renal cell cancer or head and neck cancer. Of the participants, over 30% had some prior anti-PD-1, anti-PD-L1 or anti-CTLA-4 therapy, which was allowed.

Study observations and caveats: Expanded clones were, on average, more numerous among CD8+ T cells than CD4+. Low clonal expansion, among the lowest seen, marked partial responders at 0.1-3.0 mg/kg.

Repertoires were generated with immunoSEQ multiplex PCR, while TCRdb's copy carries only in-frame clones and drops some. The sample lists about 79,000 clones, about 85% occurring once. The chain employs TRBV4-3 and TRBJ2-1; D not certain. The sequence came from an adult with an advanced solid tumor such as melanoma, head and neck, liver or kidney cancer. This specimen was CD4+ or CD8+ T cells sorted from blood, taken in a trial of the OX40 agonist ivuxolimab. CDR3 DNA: TGCGCCAGCAGCCACCTAGGGCCCGAACCCTACAATGAGCAGTTCTTC. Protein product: CASSHLGPEPYNEQFF.